The clone carrying this TCR beta chain was found many times. What it recognizes is unknown. Unique molecular identifiers were incorporated into the prepared TCRbeta library. TCRdb processed the PCR reads anew with MiXCR; each CDR3 protein has one entry. The sample lists fewer than 350,000 distinct CDR3 sequences, around 9.1% occurring once. Germline V gives CDR1 SGHRS, CDR2 YFSETQ. With 1 base removed from V and 9 bases from J, the gap between germline ends came to 8 bases. The CDR3 is 12 amino acids. The data belong to a study of T-cell reconstitution after alpha-beta-depleted transplantation in children. The study's findings and limits: Alpha-beta T cells about two months after transplant reportedly derived from several hundred expanded graft clones.

The TCR sequence derives from a boy under three years old with acute myeloid leukemia, due to receive a stem cell transplant. Source: PBMCs, taken before TCRalphabeta/CD19-depleted stem cell transplant. This chain uses TRBV5-1 with TRBJ2-1; D unresolved. The CDR3 here is CASSLSVTEQFF. As DNA, the CDR3 is TGCGCCAGCAGCTTGTCCGTAACTGAGCAGTTCTTC.